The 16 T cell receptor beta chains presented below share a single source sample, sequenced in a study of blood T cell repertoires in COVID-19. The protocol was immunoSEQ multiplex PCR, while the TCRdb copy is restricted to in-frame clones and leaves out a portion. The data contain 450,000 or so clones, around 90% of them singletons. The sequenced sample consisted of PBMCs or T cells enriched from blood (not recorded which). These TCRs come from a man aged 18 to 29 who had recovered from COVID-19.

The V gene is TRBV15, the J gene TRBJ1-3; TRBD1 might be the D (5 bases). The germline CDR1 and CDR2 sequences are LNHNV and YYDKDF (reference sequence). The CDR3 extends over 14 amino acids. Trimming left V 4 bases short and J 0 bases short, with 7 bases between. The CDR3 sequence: CATSTTVSGNTIYF. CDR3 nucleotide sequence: TGTGCCACCAGCACGACAGTCTCTGGAAACACCATATATTTT.

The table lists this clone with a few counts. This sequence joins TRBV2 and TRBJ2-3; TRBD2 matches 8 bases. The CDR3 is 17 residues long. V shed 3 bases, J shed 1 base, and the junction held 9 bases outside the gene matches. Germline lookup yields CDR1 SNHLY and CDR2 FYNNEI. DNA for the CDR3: TGTGCCAGCAGTGAGAACCGGGCGGGAGGTGGCACAGATACGCAGTATTTT. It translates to CASSENRAGGGTDTQYF.

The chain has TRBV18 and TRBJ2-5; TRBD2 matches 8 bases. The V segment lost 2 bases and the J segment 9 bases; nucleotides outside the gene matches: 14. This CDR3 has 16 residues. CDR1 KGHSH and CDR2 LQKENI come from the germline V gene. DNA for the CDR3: TGTGCCAGCTCACCATGGACTAGCCCAGAGGGAGCGTCCCAGTACTTC. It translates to CASSPWTSPEGASQYF.

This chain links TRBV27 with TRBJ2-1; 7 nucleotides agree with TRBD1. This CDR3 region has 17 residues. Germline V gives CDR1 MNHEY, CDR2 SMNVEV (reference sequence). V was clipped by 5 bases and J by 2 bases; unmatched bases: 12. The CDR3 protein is CASSPPSSGTAYNEQFF. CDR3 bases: TGTGCCAGCAGTCCTCCCTCTTCCGGGACAGCCTACAATGAGCAGTTCTTC.

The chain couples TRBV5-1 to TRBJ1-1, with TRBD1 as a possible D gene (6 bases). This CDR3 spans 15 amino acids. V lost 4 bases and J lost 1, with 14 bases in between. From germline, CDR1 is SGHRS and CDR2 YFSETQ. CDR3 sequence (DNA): TGCGCCAGCAGCCCGGGACACTCCTCGAACACTGAAGCTTTCTTT. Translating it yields CASSPGHSSNTEAFF.

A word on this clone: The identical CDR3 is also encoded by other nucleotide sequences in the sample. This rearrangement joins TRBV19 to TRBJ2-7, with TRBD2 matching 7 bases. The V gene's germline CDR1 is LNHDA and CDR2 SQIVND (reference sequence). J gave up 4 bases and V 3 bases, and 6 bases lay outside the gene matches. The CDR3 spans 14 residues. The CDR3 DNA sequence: TGTGCCAGTAGTATCGGAGCGGGAAGGTACGAGCAGTACTTC. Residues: CASSIGAGRYEQYF.

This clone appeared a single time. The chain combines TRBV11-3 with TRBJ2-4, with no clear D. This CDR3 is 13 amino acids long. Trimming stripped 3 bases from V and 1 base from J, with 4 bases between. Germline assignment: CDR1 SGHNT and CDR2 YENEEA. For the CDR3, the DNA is TGTGCCAGCAGCTTCGGTGCCAAAAACATTCAGTACTTC. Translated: CASSFGAKNIQYF.

The CDR3 protein is CASSQGAGGALGNTIYF. In DNA, the CDR3 is TGTGCCAGCAGCCAAGGAGCCGGAGGGGCTTTAGGAAACACCATATATTTT. The rearrangement uses TRBV14 and TRBJ1-3; D possibly corresponds to TRBD1 (5 bases). The V end was cut by 1 base, the J end by 4 bases, with 17 bases between. This CDR3 is 17 amino acids long. The germline CDR1 and CDR2 sequences are SGHDN and FVKESK.

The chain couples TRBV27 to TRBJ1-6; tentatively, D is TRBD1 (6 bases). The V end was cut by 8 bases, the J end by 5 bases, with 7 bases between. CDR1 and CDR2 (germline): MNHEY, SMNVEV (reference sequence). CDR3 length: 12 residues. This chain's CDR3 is CASGQNNSPLHF. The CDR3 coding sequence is TGTGCCAGCGGACAGAATAATTCACCCCTCCACTTT.

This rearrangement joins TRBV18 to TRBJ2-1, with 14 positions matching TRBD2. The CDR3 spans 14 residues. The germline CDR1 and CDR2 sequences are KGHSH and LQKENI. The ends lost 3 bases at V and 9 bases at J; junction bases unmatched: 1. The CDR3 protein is CASSPGLAGVEQFF. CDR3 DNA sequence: TGTGCCAGCTCACCGGGACTAGCGGGAGTTGAGCAGTTCTTC.

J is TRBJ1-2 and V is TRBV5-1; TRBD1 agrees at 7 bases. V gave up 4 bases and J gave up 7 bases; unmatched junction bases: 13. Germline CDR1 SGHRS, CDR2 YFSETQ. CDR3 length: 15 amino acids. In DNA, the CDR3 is TGCGCCAGCAGCGACGGCTCCACAGGGGTCGGTGGCTACACCTTC. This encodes CASSDGSTGVGGYTF.

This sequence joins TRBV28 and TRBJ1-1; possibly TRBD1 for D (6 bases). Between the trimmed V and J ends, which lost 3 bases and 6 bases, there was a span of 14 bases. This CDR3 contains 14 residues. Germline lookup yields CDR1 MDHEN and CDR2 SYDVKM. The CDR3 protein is CASSFGSGGAEAFF. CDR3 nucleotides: TGTGCCAGCAGTTTCGGGTCGGGGGGCGCTGAAGCTTTCTTT.

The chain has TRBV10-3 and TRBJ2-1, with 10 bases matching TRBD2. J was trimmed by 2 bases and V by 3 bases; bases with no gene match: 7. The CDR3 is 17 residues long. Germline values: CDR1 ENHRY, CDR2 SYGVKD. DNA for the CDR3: TGTGCCATCAGTGACCCCCGGAGCGGGGGGGCCTACAATGAGCAGTTCTTC. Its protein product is CAISDPRSGGAYNEQFF.

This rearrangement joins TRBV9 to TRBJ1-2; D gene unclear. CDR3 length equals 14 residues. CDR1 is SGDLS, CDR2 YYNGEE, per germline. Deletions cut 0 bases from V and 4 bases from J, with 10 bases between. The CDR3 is CASSVGPAAYGYTF. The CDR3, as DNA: TGTGCCAGCAGCGTAGGTCCCGCGGCCTATGGCTACACCTTC.

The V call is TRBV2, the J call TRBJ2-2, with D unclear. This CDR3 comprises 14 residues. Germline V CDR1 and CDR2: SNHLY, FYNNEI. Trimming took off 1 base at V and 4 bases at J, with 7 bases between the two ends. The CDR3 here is CASSEVRGTGELFF. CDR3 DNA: TGTGCCAGCAGTGAAGTCCGCGGCACCGGGGAGCTGTTTTTT.

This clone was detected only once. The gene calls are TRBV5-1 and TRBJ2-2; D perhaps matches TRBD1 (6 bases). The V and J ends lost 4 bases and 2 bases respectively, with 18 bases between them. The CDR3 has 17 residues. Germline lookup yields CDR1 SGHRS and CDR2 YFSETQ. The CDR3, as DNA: TGCGCCAGCAGCGAAGCCGGGACAAAGTTTAACACCGGGGAGCTGTTTTTT. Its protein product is CASSEAGTKFNTGELFF.